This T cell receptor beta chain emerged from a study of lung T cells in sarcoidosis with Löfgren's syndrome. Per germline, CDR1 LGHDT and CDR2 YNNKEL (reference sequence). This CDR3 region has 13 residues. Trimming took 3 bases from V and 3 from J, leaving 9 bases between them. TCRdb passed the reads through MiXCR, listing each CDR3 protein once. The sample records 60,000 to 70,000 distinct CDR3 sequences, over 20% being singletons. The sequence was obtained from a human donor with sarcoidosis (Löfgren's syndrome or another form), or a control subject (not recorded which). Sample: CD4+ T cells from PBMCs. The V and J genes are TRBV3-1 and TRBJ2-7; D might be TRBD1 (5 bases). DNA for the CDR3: TGTGCCAGCAGCCACGGACAAGTCTACGAGCAGTACTTC. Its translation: CASSHGQVYEQYF.